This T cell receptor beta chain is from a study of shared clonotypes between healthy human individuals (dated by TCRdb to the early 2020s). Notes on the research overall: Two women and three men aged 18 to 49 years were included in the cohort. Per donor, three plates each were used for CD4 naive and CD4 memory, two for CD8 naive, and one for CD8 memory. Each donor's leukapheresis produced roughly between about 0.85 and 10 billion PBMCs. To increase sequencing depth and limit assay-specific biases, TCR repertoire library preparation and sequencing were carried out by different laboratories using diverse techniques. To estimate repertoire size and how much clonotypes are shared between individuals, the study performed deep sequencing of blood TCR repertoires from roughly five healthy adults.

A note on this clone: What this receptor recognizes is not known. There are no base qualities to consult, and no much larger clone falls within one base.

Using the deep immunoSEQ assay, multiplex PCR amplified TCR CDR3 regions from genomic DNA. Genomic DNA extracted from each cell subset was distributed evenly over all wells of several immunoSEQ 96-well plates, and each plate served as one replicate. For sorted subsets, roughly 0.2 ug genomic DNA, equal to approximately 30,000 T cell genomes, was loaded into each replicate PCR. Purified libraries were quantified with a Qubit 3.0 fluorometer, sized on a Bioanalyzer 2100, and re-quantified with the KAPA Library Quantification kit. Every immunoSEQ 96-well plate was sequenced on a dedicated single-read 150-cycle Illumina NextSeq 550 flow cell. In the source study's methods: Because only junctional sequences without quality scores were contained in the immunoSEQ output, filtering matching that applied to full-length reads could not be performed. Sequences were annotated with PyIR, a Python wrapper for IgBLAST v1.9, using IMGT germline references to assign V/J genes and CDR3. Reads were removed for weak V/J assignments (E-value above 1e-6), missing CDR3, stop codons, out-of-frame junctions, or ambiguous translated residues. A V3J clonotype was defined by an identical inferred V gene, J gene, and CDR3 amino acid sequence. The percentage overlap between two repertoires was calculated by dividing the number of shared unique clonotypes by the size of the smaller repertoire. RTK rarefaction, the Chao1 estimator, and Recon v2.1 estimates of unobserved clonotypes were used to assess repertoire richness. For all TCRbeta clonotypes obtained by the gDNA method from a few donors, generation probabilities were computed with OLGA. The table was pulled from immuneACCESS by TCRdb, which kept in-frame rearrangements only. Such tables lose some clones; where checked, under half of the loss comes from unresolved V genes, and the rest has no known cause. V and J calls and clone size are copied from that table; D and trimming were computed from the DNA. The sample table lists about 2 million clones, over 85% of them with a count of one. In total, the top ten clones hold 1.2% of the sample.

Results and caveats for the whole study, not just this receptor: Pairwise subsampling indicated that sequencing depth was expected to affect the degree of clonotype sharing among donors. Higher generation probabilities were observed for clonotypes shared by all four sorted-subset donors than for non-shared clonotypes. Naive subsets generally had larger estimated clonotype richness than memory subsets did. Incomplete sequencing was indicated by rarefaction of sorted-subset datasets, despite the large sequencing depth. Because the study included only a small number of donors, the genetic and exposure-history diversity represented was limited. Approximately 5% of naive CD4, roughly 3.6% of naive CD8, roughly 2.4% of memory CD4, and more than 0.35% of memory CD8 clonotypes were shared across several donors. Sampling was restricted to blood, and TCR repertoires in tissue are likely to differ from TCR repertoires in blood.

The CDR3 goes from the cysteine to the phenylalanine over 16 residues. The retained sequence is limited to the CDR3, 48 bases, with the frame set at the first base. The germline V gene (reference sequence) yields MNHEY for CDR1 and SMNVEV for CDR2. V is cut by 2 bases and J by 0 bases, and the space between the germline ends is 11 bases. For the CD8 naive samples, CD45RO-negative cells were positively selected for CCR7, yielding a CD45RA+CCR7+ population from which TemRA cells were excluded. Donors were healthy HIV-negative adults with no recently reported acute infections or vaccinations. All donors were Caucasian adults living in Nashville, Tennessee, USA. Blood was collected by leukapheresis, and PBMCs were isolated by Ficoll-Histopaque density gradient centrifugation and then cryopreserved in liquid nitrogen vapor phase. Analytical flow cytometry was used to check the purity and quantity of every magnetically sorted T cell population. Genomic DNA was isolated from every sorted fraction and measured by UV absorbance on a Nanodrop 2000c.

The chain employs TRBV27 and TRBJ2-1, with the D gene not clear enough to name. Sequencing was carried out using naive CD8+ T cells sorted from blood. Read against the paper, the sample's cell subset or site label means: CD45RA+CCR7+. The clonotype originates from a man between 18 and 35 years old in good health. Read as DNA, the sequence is TGTGCCAGCAGTTTAGGTGTCGCTCTCTCCTACAATGAGCAGTTCTTC. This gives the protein CASSLGVALSYNEQFF.